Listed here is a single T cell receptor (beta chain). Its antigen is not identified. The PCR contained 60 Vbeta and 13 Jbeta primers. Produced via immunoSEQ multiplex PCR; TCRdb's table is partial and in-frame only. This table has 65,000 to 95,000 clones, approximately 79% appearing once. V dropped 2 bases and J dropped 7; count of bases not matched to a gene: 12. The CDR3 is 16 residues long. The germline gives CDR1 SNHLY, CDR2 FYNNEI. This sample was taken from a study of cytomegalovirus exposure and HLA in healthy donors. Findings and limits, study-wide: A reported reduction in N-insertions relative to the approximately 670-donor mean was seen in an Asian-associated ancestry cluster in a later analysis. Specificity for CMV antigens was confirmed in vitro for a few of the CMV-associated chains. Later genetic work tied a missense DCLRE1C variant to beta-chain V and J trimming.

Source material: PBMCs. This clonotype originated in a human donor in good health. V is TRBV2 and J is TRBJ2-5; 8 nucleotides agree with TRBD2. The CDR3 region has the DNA TGTGCCAGCAGTGAAAATGTAGCGGGGTCACTTGCGACCCAGTACTTC. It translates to CASSENVAGSLATQYF.